The 16 T cell receptor beta chains given below trace back to one sample, sequenced in a study of T cells in Graves' hyperthyroidism and ophthalmopathy. Amplified TCR beta CDR3 regions came from RNA transcripts. Carried out on the TCR CDR3, a first-round RT-PCR used the HTBI primer set. TCRdb redid the calling of the multiplex PCR reads with MiXCR, one entry per CDR3 protein. The table shows approximately 270,000 distinct CDR3 sequences, with roughly 15% occurring only once. The specimen sequenced was blood. The receptors derive from a woman aged 35 to 49 with Graves' hyperthyroidism that later progressed to Graves' ophthalmopathy.

This clonotype was seen at least ten times. The genes are TRBV20-1 and TRBJ2-7, with 8 bases identical to TRBD2. V gave up 3 bases and J gave up 7 bases; unmatched junction bases: 14. CDR1 is DFQATT, CDR2 SNEGSKA, per germline (reference sequence). This CDR3 has 15 residues. The CDR3 region has the DNA TGCAGTGCTAGTGTCGGGGGGGTGGGGTCTGGGGAGCAGTACTTC. Encoded protein: CSASVGGVGSGEQYF.

This clonotype has ten or more counts. This rearrangement joins TRBV2 to TRBJ2-1; possibly TRBD2 for D (5 bases). This CDR3 has 13 residues. Germline CDR1 and CDR2: SNHLY and FYNNEI. V was pared by 1 base and J by 7 bases, with 8 bases between. The DNA for the CDR3 is TGTGCCAGCAGTGAAGAACGGGGAAATGAGCAGTTCTTC. Protein: CASSEERGNEQFF.

This clonotype was observed at least ten times. The V gene is TRBV27, the J gene TRBJ2-1; 10 bases map to TRBD2. The CDR3 consists of 15 residues. In germline, CDR1 is MNHEY, CDR2 SMNVEV (reference sequence). The CDR3 spells CAPYLAGGAYNEQFF. CDR3 DNA: TGTGCGCCCTACTTAGCGGGAGGTGCCTACAATGAGCAGTTCTTC.

This clonotype was counted at least ten times. V usage is TRBV11-2 and J usage is TRBJ1-6, with D possibly matching TRBD1 (5 bases). Trimming cost V 4 bases and J 9 bases, with 22 bases left between them. Germline CDR1 is SGHAT and CDR2 is FQNNGV. The CDR3 is made up of 17 amino acids. This chain's CDR3 is CASSSSKGRWGSSPLHF. CDR3 DNA sequence: TGTGCCAGCAGCTCATCCAAGGGACGCTGGGGCAGTTCACCCCTCCACTTT.

V and J are TRBV29-1 and TRBJ1-1; D not resolved. V lost 8 bases to trimming and J lost 9 bases, with 16 bases between them. This CDR3 is built from 11 residues. Germline assignment: CDR1 SQVTM and CDR2 ANQGSEA. This chain's CDR3 is CSLRTEKKAFF. CDR3 in DNA: TGCAGCTTACGGACTGAGAAAAAAGCTTTCTTT.

This clonotype has a handful of counts. The chain couples TRBV6-1 to TRBJ2-5, with 10 bases that match TRBD2. CDR3 length: 14 amino acids. The germline CDR1 and CDR2 sequences are MNHNS and SASEGT. Trimming removed 6 bases from V and 4 bases from J; junction bases left unmatched: 5. This chain's CDR3 is CASRELAGVETQYF. The CDR3 DNA reads TGTGCCAGCAGGGAGCTAGCGGGGGTAGAGACCCAGTACTTC.

This clonotype was detected only a few times. A much more abundant neighbour one base away suggests this may be a read error. This chain's CDR3 is CASSLDNNEQFF. CDR3 coding DNA: TGTGCCAGCAGCTTAGATAACAATGAGCAGTTCTTC. The V gene is TRBV13, the J gene TRBJ2-1; D is ambiguous. V dropped 1 base and J dropped 5 bases, with 3 bases sitting between them. Looked up from germline, CDR1 is PRHDT and CDR2 is FYEKMQ (reference sequence). This CDR3 is built from 12 residues.

Here the CDR3 reads CASSLTGEEEKLFF. In DNA, the CDR3 is TGTGCCAGCAGCCTAACAGGGGAAGAGGAAAAACTGTTTTTT. The J gene is TRBJ1-4, the V gene TRBV2; the match to TRBD1 covers 7 bases. The CDR3 spans 14 residues. Germline V gene sequence: CDR1 SNHLY, CDR2 FYNNEI. V dropped 6 bases and J dropped 8; count of bases not matched to a gene: 9.

This clonotype appeared many times. The V and J genes are TRBV27 and TRBJ2-7; tentative D call: TRBD1 (6 bases). Germline V CDR1 and CDR2: MNHEY, SMNVEV (reference sequence). The CDR3 has 14 residues. Trimming left V 4 bases short and J 3 bases short, with 13 bases between. The CDR3 spells CASSSGVSFYEQYF. CDR3 coding DNA: TGTGCCAGCAGTTCAGGGGTTTCTTTCTACGAGCAGTACTTC.

This clonotype appeared many times. The CDR3, as DNA: TGTGCCAGCAGCTTGCAATCCGTAGATACGCAGTATTTT. Protein sequence: CASSLQSVDTQYF. This sequence joins TRBV7-3 and TRBJ2-3; D uncertain. The length of the CDR3 is 13 residues. The germline V and J ends were trimmed by 3 bases and 5 bases, with 9 bases remaining between them. Germline loops: CDR1 SGHTA, CDR2 FQGTGA.

This clonotype has ten or more counts. The chain has TRBV28 and TRBJ2-7; 9 nucleotides align to TRBD1. V dropped 6 bases and J dropped 8; count of bases not matched to a gene: 38. From germline, CDR1 is MDHEN and CDR2 SYDVKM. The CDR3 has 23 residues. Written as DNA, the CDR3 is TGTGCCAGCAGCCTCGTCCCGGGACAGGGTGCGGGAGTTGTGCCCTACGAGCATCTCCAGCAGTACTTC. This sequence encodes CASSLVPGQGAGVVPYEHLQQYF.

This clonotype was observed many times. This chain links TRBV6-1 with TRBJ2-7; 9 nucleotides line up with TRBD1. V shed 5 bases and J 3 bases; nucleotides not matched to a gene: 11. Germline assignment: CDR1 MNHNS and CDR2 SASEGT. This CDR3 region has 16 residues. The CDR3 region is CASSHITGGQGYEQYF. The CDR3 bases are TGTGCCAGCAGTCATATAACAGGGGGCCAAGGCTACGAGCAGTACTTC.

As regards this clonotype: This may arise from a read error, as a much more abundant clone is one base away. This sequence joins TRBV12-3 or TRBV12-4 and TRBJ2-1, with 11 bases aligning to TRBD2. This CDR3 has 15 amino acids. V shed 6 bases, J shed 6 bases, and the junction held 7 bases outside the gene matches. DNA for the CDR3: TGTGCCAGCAGCAGACTAGCGGGAAGCATCAATGAGCAGTTCTTC. As protein: CASSRLAGSINEQFF.

At least ten counts were recorded for this clonotype. The rearrangement joins TRBV7-2 to TRBJ2-1, with D possibly TRBD1 on 6 matching bases. V lost 1 base, J lost 4 bases, and 14 bases lay in between. The CDR3 runs to 16 residues. Germline V gives CDR1 SGHTA, CDR2 FQGNSA. CDR3 sequence: CASSLVGRGLYNEQFF. The CDR3, as DNA: TGTGCCAGCAGCTTAGTGGGCAGGGGCTTGTACAATGAGCAGTTCTTC.

This chain uses TRBV7-8 with TRBJ2-2; TRBD2 matches at 14 bases. The CDR3 has 18 amino acids. The germline gives CDR1 SGHVS, CDR2 FQNEAQ. V trimming: 6 bases; J trimming: 3 bases; junction bases outside the gene matches: 9. CDR3: CASSPTSGRARDTGELFF. The CDR3, as DNA: TGTGCCAGCAGTCCGACTAGCGGGAGGGCTAGGGACACCGGGGAGCTGTTTTTT.

This chain uses TRBV27 with TRBJ2-7, with 7 bases that match TRBD2. The germline gives CDR1 MNHEY, CDR2 SMNVEV (reference sequence). CDR3 size: 14 residues. Unmatched junction bases numbered 5, after V lost 4 bases and J lost 2 bases. The CDR3 DNA is TGTGCCAGCAGTTACAGCGGGGAGGCCTACGAGCAGTACTTC. Translation gives CASSYSGEAYEQYF.